This T cell receptor (beta chain) was identified during a study of blood T cell repertoires in COVID-19. The authors' processing: Using reference gene primer amplification, nucleated cell counts were estimated. TCRdb's table, derived via immunoSEQ multiplex PCR, lists solely in-frame clones and lacks some. Clone size and the V and J calls come from that table; the DNA yielded D and trimming. The table has over 150,000 clones, about 90% seen once. CDR3 length equals 17 residues. Germline CDR1 reads LGHNA; CDR2 reads YNFKEQ. V shed 0 bases and J 6 bases; nucleotides not matched to a gene: 12. The sample holds one count of this clone.

The chain joins TRBV4-2 to TRBJ2-3; TRBD2 matches 7 bases. Sequenced sample: PBMCs or T cells enriched from blood (not recorded which). The receptor comes from a woman aged 50 to 60 who had recovered from COVID-19. As DNA, the CDR3 is TGTGCCAGCAGCCAAGATCGGGGCGGCGGGAGTGCGGATACGCAGTATTTT. Its translation is CASSQDRGGGSADTQYF.